The clone carrying this TCR beta chain was recorded many times. Time point described: after trial treatment. Treatment noted: LDRT plus nivolumab, ipilimumab, low-dose cyclophosphamide and aspirin (RACIN trial). The entry originates in a study of low-dose radiotherapy and immunotherapy resistance in tumors. For the study at large: Radiation delivery to Cohort 1 consisted of 0.5 Gy per fraction every 2 weeks, summing to 6.5 Gy.

Trimming left V 1 base short and J 6 bases short, with 16 bases between. The CDR3 is 16 residues long. Germline loops: CDR1 MGHRA, CDR2 YSYEKL. TRAV- and TRBV-specific primers, spanning alpha and beta chains, primed first-strand cDNA. Using a constant-region primer together with a V-primer adapter, TCRs were subjected to roughly 18 PCR cycles of amplification. TCRdb independently ran MiXCR on the reads; one entry per CDR3 protein. This sample has some 57,000 distinct CDR3 sequences, with less than 30% found just once. The input for sequencing was PBMCs, taken after low-dose radiotherapy plus immunotherapy. This TCR came from a male donor with prostate cancer. V is TRBV4-1 and J is TRBJ2-1; unclear D gene. In nucleotides, the CDR3 is TGCGCCAGCAGCCAAGGTCCTCAGGAGAGACCCAATGAGCAGTTCTTC. Amino acids: CASSQGPQERPNEQFF.